This section outlines one T cell receptor (beta chain) sequence together with its context. CDR3 size: 16 residues. Germline V gene data show CDR1 as SGHKS and CDR2 as YYEKEE (reference sequence). V lost 5 bases, J lost 11 bases, and 19 bases stayed unmatched. This record belongs to a study of blood T cells in healthy people across ages. Alongside a J-beta primer mix, a sample-barcoded 5' primer served in a second PCR lasting roughly 7 to 12 cycles. Each CDR3 protein gets one entry after TCRdb re-called the 5' RACE reads with MiXCR. The sample has 1.5 million to 2 million distinct CDR3 sequences; approximately 28% are singletons.

The chain uses TRBV5-5 and TRBJ2-5, with TRBD2 matching 9 bases. This TCR was sampled from a woman aged 25 to 39 in good health. The sample taken for sequencing was blood. CDR3 nucleotides: TGTGCCAGCAGTGTAGCGGGGGTTAGCCCCTACAATGAGCAGTACTTC. Protein product: CASSVAGVSPYNEQYF.